This paragraph reports one T cell receptor (beta chain). Antigen unknown. The V gene's germline CDR1 is SGHNT and CDR2 YYREEE (reference sequence). This CDR3 region has 13 residues. The ends lost 8 bases at V and 4 bases at J; junction bases unmatched: 8. Amplification yielded TCR beta CDR3 regions, with RNA transcripts as the source. HTBI primers were employed in a first-round RT-PCR of the TCR CDR3. MiXCR was run by TCRdb on the multiplex PCR reads, yielding one entry per CDR3 protein. The profile shows around 390,000 distinct CDR3 sequences, about 14% of them singletons. Cells are PBMCs isolated from roughly 9.2 ml of fresh blood. This sample is part of a study of T cells in Graves' hyperthyroidism and ophthalmopathy. Findings and caveats of the study: Most thyroid-expanded clonotypes above 0.001 were also found in blood. Model output signaled ophthalmopathy a median around 6.9 months ahead of onset.

The chain carries TRBV5-4 and TRBJ2-7; 8 positions agree with TRBD2. The source material was blood. This sequence was found in a woman between 25 and 40 years old with Graves' ophthalmopathy. CDR3 residues: CARPGGTGYEQYF. DNA of the CDR3: TGTGCCAGACCGGGGGGGACGGGGTACGAGCAGTACTTC. Looking up the rest from reference TRBV5-4 and TRBJ2-7 gives the full variable domain: ETGVTQSPTHLIKTRGQQVTLRCSSQSGHNTVSWYQQALGQGPQFIFQYYREEENGRGNFPPRFSGLQFPNYSSELNVNALELDDSALYLCARPGGTGYEQYFGPGTRLTVT.